Presented here are 13 T cell receptor beta chains from one specimen sequenced in a study of T cell repertoires in cytomegalovirus infection. TCRdb re-derived calls from the reads in MiXCR, one entry per CDR3 protein. The data show about 35,000 distinct CDR3 sequences, 40% to 65% seen once. Antigen specificity for these receptors is unknown. The material sequenced was CD8+ T cells from cultured PBMCs, taken from culture after CMV antigen stimulation. These receptors all come from a human donor in good health (CMV status not recorded). Some clones in this sample may be carry-over from other donors' samples.

The sample holds a few counts of this clonotype. V usage is TRBV7-2 and J usage is TRBJ2-1; D gene unclear. Germline lookup yields CDR1 SGHTA and CDR2 FQGNSA. The CDR3 runs 12 residues. The ends were cut back, 3 bases at V and 8 bases at J, with 8 bases in the middle. DNA for the CDR3: TGTGCCAGCAGCTTTGCGGAATATGAGCAGTTCTTC. It is translated as CASSFAEYEQFF. Combining the CDR3 with reference TRBV7-2 and TRBJ2-1 gives the whole variable domain GAGVSQSPSNKVTEKGKDVELRCDPISGHTALYWYRQSLGQGLEFLIYFQGNSAPDKSGLPSDRFSAERTGGSVSTLTIQRTQQEDSAVYLCASSFAEYEQFFGPGTRLTVL.

In regard to this clonotype: At one end the junction does not follow the germline gene, possibly because of a read error. CDR3 coding DNA: TGTGCCGGCAGTCGACTAGGAAAAAGGTACGAGCAGTACTTC. Protein product: CAGSRLGKRYEQYF. The chain joins TRBV28 to TRBJ2-7, with a tentative D call TRBD2 (6 bases). This CDR3 is built from 14 residues. Germline lookup yields CDR1 MDHEN and CDR2 SYDVKM. The variable domain in full, with the rest retrieved from reference TRBV28 and TRBJ2-7, is DVKVTQSSRYLVKRTGEKVFLECVQDMDHENMFWYRQDPGLGLRLIYFSYDVKMKEKGDIPEGYSVSREKKERFSLILESASTNQTSMYLCAGSRLGKRYEQYFGPGTRLTVT.

V gene TRBV2 combines with J gene TRBJ2-5; D may match TRBD1 or TRBD2 (5 bases each). There are 13 residues in the CDR3. From germline, CDR1 is SNHLY and CDR2 FYNNEI. V dropped 7 bases and J dropped 3 bases, with 12 bases sitting between them. CDR3 protein: CASIRDGKETQYF. DNA of the CDR3: TGTGCCAGCATCAGGGACGGAAAAGAGACCCAGTACTTC.

The genes are TRBV12-3 or TRBV12-4 and TRBJ1-2; a weak D match, TRBD1 (5 bases). The CDR3 runs 19 residues. The V end lost 2 bases, the J end lost 0 bases, and 22 bases lay between the germline ends. CDR3 coding DNA: TGTGCCAGCAGTTTATCAAGGGGTGGGGACCCTCTTTCTAACTATGGCTACACCTTC. Protein sequence: CASSLSRGGDPLSNYGYTF.

The chain is built from TRBV4-1 and TRBJ2-1; the D gene is possibly TRBD2 (7 bases). Per the germline V gene, CDR1 is MGHRA and CDR2 is YSYEKL. V dropped 0 bases and J dropped 2 bases, with 11 bases sitting between them. The CDR3 consists of 16 residues. The DNA for the CDR3 is TGCGCCAGCAGCCAAGAGGAGGGGGGGGCCTACAATGAGCAGTTCTTC. Protein sequence: CASSQEEGGAYNEQFF.

This chain uses TRBV7-7 with TRBJ2-3; 12 nucleotides line up with TRBD2. The trim removed 5 bases at V and 2 bases at J, leaving 5 bases unmatched. Germline V gene lookup returns CDR1 SSHAT and CDR2 FNYEAQ (reference sequence). The CDR3 extends over 16 amino acids. The CDR3 protein is CASSRLAGAPTDTQYF. The CDR3 DNA is TGTGCCAGCAGCCGACTAGCGGGGGCACCCACAGATACGCAGTATTTT.

The V call is TRBV15, the J call TRBJ2-7; 10 bases are shared with TRBD2. J gave up 5 bases and V 1 base, and 5 bases lay outside the gene matches. The CDR3 loop spans 15 amino acids. CDR1 is LNHNV, CDR2 YYDKDF, per germline (reference sequence). Here the CDR3 DNA reads TGTGCCACCAGCAGAGGAACTAGCGGGATCGACGAGCAGTACTTC. Amino acids: CATSRGTSGIDEQYF.

This clonotype was picked up a small number of times. V usage is TRBV11-2 and J usage is TRBJ2-1; D is undetermined. With 1 base removed from V and 2 bases from J, the gap between germline ends came to 9 bases. Per germline, CDR1 SGHAT and CDR2 FQNNGV. The CDR3 totals 15 residues. The CDR3 loop reads CASSLGARTYNEQFF. In DNA form, the CDR3 reads TGTGCCAGCAGCTTAGGGGCGAGGACCTACAATGAGCAGTTCTTC.

The CDR3 protein is CASSRQGGISYEQYF. The DNA for the CDR3 is TGTGCCAGCAGCCGACAGGGAGGTATCTCCTACGAGCAGTACTTC. This chain joins TRBV7-2 and TRBJ2-7; maybe TRBD1 (7 bases). Trimming removed 5 bases from V and 0 bases from J, with 14 bases in between. The CDR3 totals 15 residues. Per germline, CDR1 SGHTA and CDR2 FQGNSA.

This sequence joins TRBV19 and TRBJ1-5; 7 bases are a match to TRBD1. CDR3 length: 16 amino acids. Germline CDR1 is LNHDA and CDR2 is SQIVND (reference sequence). Trimming cost V 7 bases and J 4 bases; bases outside gene matches: 13. The chain's CDR3 is CASKYNSQGENQPQHF. CDR3 DNA sequence: TGTGCCAGTAAATATAATAGTCAGGGGGAAAATCAGCCCCAGCATTTT.

V and J are TRBV12-3 or TRBV12-4 and TRBJ2-7; 8 nucleotides agree with TRBD1. The V and J ends lost 3 bases and 0 bases, in that order; junction bases with no gene match: 7. The CDR3 is 16 residues long. Here the CDR3 reads CASSFWRTGSSYEQYF. The CDR3 nucleotides are TGTGCCAGCAGTTTCTGGAGGACAGGGAGCTCCTACGAGCAGTACTTC.

The rearrangement joins TRBV6-6 to TRBJ2-1, with 8 bases matching TRBD2. V lost 8 bases to trimming and J lost 2 bases; unmatched junction nucleotides: 8. The CDR3 sequence is 15 residues long. Germline V gene lookup returns CDR1 MNHNY and CDR2 SVGAGI (reference sequence). In DNA, the CDR3 is TGTGCCAGCTCCTTCGGGGGGGCCACCTACAATGAGCAGTTCTTC. Its protein is CASSFGGATYNEQFF.

This clonotype was seen a few times. The rearrangement joins TRBV10-3 to TRBJ1-4; D is possibly TRBD1 (5 bases). The V and J ends lost 1 base and 11 bases respectively, with 14 bases between them. The V gene's germline CDR1 is ENHRY and CDR2 SYGVKD. This CDR3 is 14 amino acids long. DNA for the CDR3: TGTGCCATCAGTGAGTGGGACGGCGTGGATAAACTGTTTTTT. Its protein product is CAISEWDGVDKLFF.